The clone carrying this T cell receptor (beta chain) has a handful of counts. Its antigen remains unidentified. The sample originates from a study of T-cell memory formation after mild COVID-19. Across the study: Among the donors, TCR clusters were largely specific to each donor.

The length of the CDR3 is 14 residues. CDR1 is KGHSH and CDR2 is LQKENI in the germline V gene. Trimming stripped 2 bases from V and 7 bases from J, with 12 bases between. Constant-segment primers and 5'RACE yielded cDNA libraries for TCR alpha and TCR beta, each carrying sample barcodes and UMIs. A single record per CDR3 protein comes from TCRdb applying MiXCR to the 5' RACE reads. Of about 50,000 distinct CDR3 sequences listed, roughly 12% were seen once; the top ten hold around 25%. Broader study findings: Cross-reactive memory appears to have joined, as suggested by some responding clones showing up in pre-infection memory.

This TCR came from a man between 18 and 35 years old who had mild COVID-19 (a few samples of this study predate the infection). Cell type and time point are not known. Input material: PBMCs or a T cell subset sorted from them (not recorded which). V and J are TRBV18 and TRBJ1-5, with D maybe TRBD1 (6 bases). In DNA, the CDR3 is TGTGCCAGCTCACCAAGATCGGGGGGCCAGCCCCAGCATTTT. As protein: CASSPRSGGQPQHF.